This entry lists 21 T cell receptor beta chains sequenced from one sample in a study of beta chain features in type 1 diabetes. Findings of the study overall: TCRB CDR3s were moderately but significantly shorter in Type 1 diabetes patients in all four CD4+ subsets.

Since all of the isolated RNA was reverse transcribed, expressed TCRB transcripts were what got sequenced. Some clones are missing from TCRdb's copy, which holds only in-frame ones; the method was immunoSEQ multiplex PCR. Among 160,000 or so clones listed, roughly 9% were seen once. No cognate antigen is known for these TCRs. Sequenced material: central memory CD4+ T cells from blood. The origin of the receptors is a woman in her twenties or thirties with type 1 diabetes.

This sequence joins TRBV30 and TRBJ2-2; 10 nucleotides match TRBD1. Germline V gene data show CDR1 as GTSNPN and CDR2 as SVGIG (reference sequence). Trimming removed 2 bases from V and 3 bases from J; junction bases left unmatched: 3. The CDR3 runs 15 residues. Here the CDR3 DNA reads TGTGCCTGGAGTCGGACAGGGGGTTACACCGGGGAGCTGTTTTTT. As protein: CAWSRTGGYTGELFF.

The V gene is TRBV6-6, the J gene TRBJ1-2; tentative D call: TRBD1 (5 bases). Trimming removed 8 bases at V and 4 bases at J, with 14 bases between. CDR1 and CDR2 from the germline V gene are MNHNY and SVGAGI (reference sequence). CDR3 length: 13 residues. The CDR3 DNA sequence: TGTGCCAGCGGCAGAGATCAGGGCTATGGCTACACCTTC. Its translation is CASGRDQGYGYTF.

This clone was detected ten times or more. This sequence joins TRBV5-1 and TRBJ1-1, with 8 bases fitting TRBD1. The CDR3 totals 13 residues. J lost 5 bases, V lost 6 bases, and 6 bases had no gene match. From germline, CDR1 is SGHRS and CDR2 YFSETQ. The CDR3 sequence: CASTMTGDTEAFF. The CDR3 nucleotides are TGCGCCAGCACCATGACAGGGGATACTGAAGCTTTCTTT.

This clone showed up many times. The chain is built from TRBV6-6 and TRBJ2-1, with 13 positions matching TRBD2. The CDR3 runs to 13 residues. Per germline, CDR1 MNHNY and CDR2 SVGAGI (reference sequence). J was trimmed by 7 bases and V by 8 bases; bases with no gene match: 2. The CDR3 loop is CASQLAGGNEQFF. CDR3 nucleotide sequence: TGTGCCAGCCAACTAGCGGGAGGGAATGAGCAGTTCTTC.

This clone has only a few counts. The sample carries other DNA sequences with the same CDR3. The chain uses TRBV9 and TRBJ2-3; weak D call: TRBD2 (5 bases). CDR3 length: 13 amino acids. Deletions cut 0 bases from V and 3 bases from J, with 5 bases between. In germline, CDR1 is SGDLS, CDR2 YYNGEE. In DNA, the CDR3 is TGTGCCAGCAGCGTAGGAGGGACAGATACGCAGTATTTT. It codes for CASSVGGTDTQYF.

This clone appeared a few times. This chain uses TRBV30 with TRBJ1-2, with TRBD1 matching over 7 bases. The CDR3 has 14 residues. The V gene's germline CDR1 is GTSNPN and CDR2 SVGIG (reference sequence). V shed 3 bases, J shed 2 bases, and the junction held 6 bases outside the gene matches. The CDR3 bases are TGTGCCTGGAGCACAGGGGTTGGGAACTATGGCTACACCTTC. It yields the protein CAWSTGVGNYGYTF.

This clone has just a few counts. The V gene is TRBV5-1, the J gene TRBJ1-2, with D perhaps matching TRBD1 (5 bases). Germline V lookup: CDR1 SGHRS, CDR2 YFSETQ. Trimming left V 4 bases short and J 8 bases short, with 15 bases between. The CDR3 length is 13 residues. DNA for the CDR3: TGCGCCAGCAGCGTGAACCAGGGTTGGGGCTACACCTTC. Translated: CASSVNQGWGYTF.

This clone was seen more than once but under ten times. The chain couples TRBV19 to TRBJ2-1; a possible D gene is TRBD1 (5 bases). Trimming took off 3 bases at V and 3 bases at J, with 15 bases between the two ends. CDR1 is LNHDA and CDR2 is SQIVND in the germline V gene (reference sequence). This CDR3 comprises 16 residues. The CDR3 region has the DNA TGTGCCAGTAGTATTGGGGCGGAGTTGGGCTACAATGAGCAGTTCTTC. This encodes CASSIGAELGYNEQFF.

This clone was seen only a few times. The J gene is TRBJ1-1, the V gene TRBV10-1; D is uncertain. Germline V gives CDR1 WNHNN, CDR2 SYGVQD (reference sequence). The V end lost 3 bases, the J end lost 6 bases, and 11 bases lay between the germline ends. The CDR3 extends over 13 amino acids. CDR3 sequence reads: CASSEGGLAEAFF. In nucleotides, the CDR3 is TGCGCCAGCAGTGAAGGAGGTTTAGCTGAAGCTTTCTTT.

This chain uses TRBV18 with TRBJ1-1; 7 bases are shared with TRBD1. Trimming at V came to 2 bases and at J to 3 bases, leaving 3 bases not matched to a gene. CDR3 length: 14 residues. Germline V gene lookup returns CDR1 KGHSH and CDR2 LQKENI. The CDR3 DNA sequence: TGTGCCAGCTCACCAGAGGGGGCGGACACTGAAGCTTTCTTT. The encoded protein is CASSPEGADTEAFF.

This clone was observed a handful of times. The chain carries TRBV5-1 and TRBJ1-4, with unresolved D. Germline V gene lookup returns CDR1 SGHRS and CDR2 YFSETQ. V lost 4 bases and J lost 3, with 13 bases in between. The CDR3 totals 15 residues. The CDR3 is CASSRAGGSNEKLFF. CDR3 nucleotide sequence: TGCGCCAGCAGCCGGGCGGGAGGGTCTAATGAAAAACTGTTTTTT. The full variable domain, its missing parts supplied by reference TRBV5-1 and TRBJ1-4, is KAGVTQTPRYLIKTRGQQVTLSCSPISGHRSVSWYQQTPGQGLQFLFEYFSETQRNKGNFPGRFSGRQFSNSRSEMNVSTLELGDSALYLCASSRAGGSNEKLFFGSGTQLSVL.

This clone was observed a handful of times. V gene TRBV5-1 combines with J gene TRBJ2-3; tentative D call: TRBD1 (5 bases). CDR3 length: 15 residues. Germline V gives CDR1 SGHRS, CDR2 YFSETQ. V was shortened by 5 bases and J by 2 bases, with 15 bases between the two germline ends. The CDR3 nucleotides are TGCGCCAGCAGTCGTCTAGGGGAAAACACAGATACGCAGTATTTT. Protein: CASSRLGENTDTQYF.

This clone was recorded a few times. The chain has TRBV18 and TRBJ2-7; TRBD1 aligns across 7 bases. CDR3 length: 14 amino acids. CDR1 is KGHSH and CDR2 is LQKENI in the germline V gene. V shed 5 bases and J 0 bases; nucleotides not matched to a gene: 4. CDR3 residues: CASSSGTASYEQYF. The DNA for the CDR3 is TGTGCCAGCTCATCCGGGACAGCCTCCTACGAGCAGTACTTC.

The chain combines TRBV6-5 with TRBJ1-3; TRBD1 is a possible D gene (5 bases). Deletions cut 6 bases from V and 10 bases from J, with 13 bases between. CDR3 length equals 12 residues. Germline loops: CDR1 MNHEY, CDR2 SVGAGI. In DNA, the CDR3 is TGTGCCAGCAGGACCCAGGGTTTGACCATATATTTT. This codes for CASRTQGLTIYF.

This clone appeared a few times. A much larger clone differs from this one at a single base, so this may be a read error. The V call is TRBV4-2, the J call TRBJ2-5; no definite D call. Germline assignment: CDR1 LGHNA and CDR2 YNFKEQ. The V and J ends lost 1 base and 3 bases respectively, with 9 bases between them. This CDR3 has 14 amino acids. CDR3 DNA: TGTGCCAGCAGCCAAGGAAACTTTGAAGAGACCCAGTACTTC. This translates into CASSQGNFEETQYF.

This clone was found a few times. This chain connects TRBV7-9 to TRBJ1-2, with TRBD1 as a possible D gene (6 bases). V lost 3 bases and J 4 bases, leaving 15 bases between the germline ends. The CDR3 has 15 residues. Germline V lookup: CDR1 SEHNR, CDR2 FQNEAQ (reference sequence). CDR3 sequence reads: CASSFSGVLSYGYTF. Here the CDR3 DNA reads TGTGCCAGCAGCTTCTCAGGGGTCCTGAGCTATGGCTACACCTTC.

The chain combines TRBV5-1 with TRBJ1-2; 9 nucleotides align to TRBD1. V dropped 6 bases and J dropped 8; count of bases not matched to a gene: 11. The CDR3 contains 14 residues. Germline values: CDR1 SGHRS, CDR2 YFSETQ. CDR3 DNA sequence: TGCGCCAGCACCGAGCTCATACAGGGGGCCGGCTACACCTTC. It yields the protein CASTELIQGAGYTF.

The chain recombines TRBV5-4 with TRBJ1-1; 8 bases align to TRBD1. The V gene end was trimmed by 5 bases and the J gene end by 10 bases; junction bases not matched to a gene: 10. This CDR3 contains 13 residues. Germline CDR1 reads SGHNT; CDR2 reads YYREEE (reference sequence). In DNA form, the CDR3 reads TGTGCCAGCAGAGAGGACAGGGACGGGGGAGCTTTCTTT. It specifies CASREDRDGGAFF.

The chain couples TRBV5-1 to TRBJ2-2; the match to TRBD2 covers 10 bases. Per the germline V gene, CDR1 is SGHRS and CDR2 is YFSETQ. J lost 5 bases, V lost 6 bases, and 4 bases had no gene match. CDR3 length: 14 amino acids. The CDR3 reads CASTSGSKTGELFF. The CDR3 DNA reads TGCGCCAGCACTAGCGGGAGTAAGACCGGGGAGCTGTTTTTT.

The rearrangement uses TRBV9 and TRBJ1-5, with D hard to call. CDR3 length: 15 residues. The V end was cut by 0 bases, the J end by 5 bases, with 12 bases between. The germline V gene has CDR1 SGDLS and CDR2 YYNGEE. DNA of the CDR3: TGTGCCAGCAGCGTAGATGAGGGAGAGTATCAGCCCCAGCATTTT. It codes for CASSVDEGEYQPQHF.

This clone came up many times. The chain is built from TRBV29-1 and TRBJ2-5; a weak D match, TRBD1 (5 bases). The CDR3 is made up of 11 amino acids. Germline CDR1 and CDR2: SQVTM and ANQGSEA. Trimming took off 4 bases at V and 5 bases at J, with 8 bases between the two ends. The CDR3 DNA sequence: TGCAGCGTTGTGGGGCTTGAGACCCAGTACTTC. This translates into CSVVGLETQYF.